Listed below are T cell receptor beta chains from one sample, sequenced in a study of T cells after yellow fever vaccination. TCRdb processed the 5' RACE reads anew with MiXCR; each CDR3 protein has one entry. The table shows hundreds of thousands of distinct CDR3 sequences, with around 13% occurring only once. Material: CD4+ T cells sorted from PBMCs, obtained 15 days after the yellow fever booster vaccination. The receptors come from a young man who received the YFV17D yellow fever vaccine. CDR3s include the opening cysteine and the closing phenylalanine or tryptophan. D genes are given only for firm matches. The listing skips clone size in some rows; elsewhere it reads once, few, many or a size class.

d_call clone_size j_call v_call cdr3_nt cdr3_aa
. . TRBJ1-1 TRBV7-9 TGTGCCAGCAGCCTTCTAAGCGAGGGACCTGAGTTTGAAGCTTTCTTT CASSLLSEGPEFEAFF
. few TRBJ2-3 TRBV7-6 TGTGCCAGCAGCTTTATCTCGGGCACAGATACGCAGTATTTT CASSFISGTDTQYF
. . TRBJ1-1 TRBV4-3 TGCGCCAGCAGCCAAGAAGGGAGGGCCACTGAAGCTTTCTTT CASSQEGRATEAFF
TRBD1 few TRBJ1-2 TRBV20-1 TGCAGTGCTAGGGGACAGGGGGCGAGCCTGGCCGCCGGCTACACCTTC CSARGQGASLAAGYTF
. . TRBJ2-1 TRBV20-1 TGCAGTGCTAGAGATGCGGGCGGGCAGGCCTCCTACAATGAGCAGTTCTTC CSARDAGGQASYNEQFF
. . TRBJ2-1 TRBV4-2 TGTGCCAGCAGCCAAGGGGATCGCTACAATGAGCAGTTCTTC CASSQGDRYNEQFF
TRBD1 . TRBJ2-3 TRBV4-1 TGCGCCAGCAGCGCGACAGGGTTAGGCCCAGATACGCAGTATTTT CASSATGLGPDTQYF
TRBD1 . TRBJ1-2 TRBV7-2 TGTGCCAGCAGCTTGGACGGACAGGTGGGAAATGGCTACACCTTC CASSLDGQVGNGYTF
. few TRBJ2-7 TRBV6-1 TGTGCCACCGACCGGGACTTCTCCTACGAGCAGTACTTC CATDRDFSYEQYF
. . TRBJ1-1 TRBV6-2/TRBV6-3 TGTGCCAGCAGTTACTCTGTGATAGGGAACACTGAAGCTTTCTTT CASSYSVIGNTEAFF
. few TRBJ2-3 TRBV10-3 TGTGCCATCAGTGAGTCGCATAGCACAGATACGCAGTATTTT CAISESHSTDTQYF
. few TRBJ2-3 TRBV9 TGTGCCAGCAGCGTCCCAGGGGGCACAGATACGCAGTATTTT CASSVPGGTDTQYF
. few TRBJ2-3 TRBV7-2 TGTGCCAGCAGCTTAGTTCCTAGTGGATCCACAGATACGCAGTATTTT CASSLVPSGSTDTQYF
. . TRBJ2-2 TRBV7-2 TGTGCCAGCAGCTTAGAAAAGGGCGGGGAGCTGTTTTTT CASSLEKGGELFF
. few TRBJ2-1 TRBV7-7 TGTGCTAGCAGCTTAGGGCCGGGCGGGCACAATGAGCAGTTCTTC CASSLGPGGHNEQFF
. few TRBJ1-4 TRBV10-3 TGTGCCATCAGCAAGGGGATTAATGAAAAACTGTTTTTT CAISKGINEKLFF
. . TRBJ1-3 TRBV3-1 TGTGCCAGCAGCCTATGGACAGATGGAAACACCATATATTTT CASSLWTDGNTIYF
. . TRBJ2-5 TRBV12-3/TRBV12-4 TGTGCCAGCAGCAAAGAAGTAGGGACCCAGTACTTC CASSKEVGTQYF
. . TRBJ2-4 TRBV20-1 TGCAGTGCAGAAGGGGGGTGGCCCTTTCTAGCCAAAAACATTCAGTACTTC CSAEGGWPFLAKNIQYF
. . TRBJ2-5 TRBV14 TGTGCCAGCAGCCAAGTCGGGGCCCTTTGGGGAGAGACCCAGTACTTC CASSQVGALWGETQYF